These T cell receptor beta chains were read from a single sample in a study of blood T cells in healthy people across ages. TCRdb re-analysed the 5' RACE reads in MiXCR, keeping a single row per CDR3 protein. Here the sample spans around 990,000 distinct CDR3 sequences, more than 30% being singletons. Specimen: blood. The receptors originated from a man between 18 and 35 years old in good health. The CDR3 runs from the conserved cysteine through the conserved F or W. A D gene is named only where the DNA matches it firmly. Where a row states a size, it is once, few, many or the class of an expanded clone; other rows omit it.

clone_size j_call d_call v_call cdr3_length cdr3_nt cdr3_aa
few TRBJ2-3 - TRBV12-3/TRBV12-4 16 TGTGCCAGCAGTCTTAATTGGGGCACAAGCACAGATACGCAGTATTTT CASSLNWGTSTDTQYF
many TRBJ1-4 - TRBV7-2 13 TGTGCCAGCAGCTTATATAGGGCGGATAACCTGTTTTTT CASSLYRADNLFF
few TRBJ2-7 - TRBV20-1 16 TGCAGTGCTAGAGATGGGGCAGGAGACTCCGAGCGCGAGCAGTACTTC CSARDGAGDSEREQYF
- TRBJ2-5 TRBD2 TRBV7-8 18 TGTGCCAGCAGCCCCTACCATAGCGGGAGGCTTTCTCAAGAGACCCAGTACTTC CASSPYHSGRLSQETQYF
- TRBJ1-1 - TRBV9 13 TGTGCCAGCAGCGGGGGTTACGAGGGCGAAGCTTTCTTT CASSGGYEGEAFF
- TRBJ2-4 - TRBV7-9 16 TGTGCCAGCAGTAAACAGGCCCCGGGGGCCAAAAACATTCAGTACTTC CASSKQAPGAKNIQYF
- TRBJ1-5 - TRBV6-1 16 TGTGCCAGCAACCCAGTCAAACCAGGGGTAAAGCAGCCCCAGAATTTT CASNPVKPGVKQPQNF
few TRBJ2-2 - TRBV2 14 TGTGCCAGCAGTGTTAGAACGAACACCGGGGAGCTGTTTTTT CASSVRTNTGELFF
- TRBJ2-4 - TRBV20-1 16 TGCAGTGCTAGCGGGGGCGCTTCCCTAGCCAAAAACATTCAGTACTTC CSASGGASLAKNIQYF
- TRBJ2-1 - TRBV20-1 14 TGCAGTGCTAGAGGGGGAAGGGGGTACGGTGAGCAGTTCTTC CSARGGRGYGEQFF